This T cell receptor (beta chain) was sequenced in a study of blood T cells in healthy people across ages. The CDR3 extends over 16 amino acids. Trimming cost V 1 base and J 6 bases; bases outside gene matches: 11. Germline-derived CDR1 and CDR2 are LGHDT and YNNKEL (reference sequence). A word on this clonotype: The antigen is unknown.

General study results and limits: With age, beta diversity per million T cells declined roughly linearly, significantly by approximately 40.

Combining a sample-barcoded 5' primer with a J-beta primer mix, a second PCR ran for 7 to 11 cycles. TCRdb analysed the 5' RACE reads with MiXCR anew, one entry per CDR3 protein. The sample has 1.8 million or so distinct CDR3 sequences; 39% are singletons. This TCR came from a human donor in good health. The rearrangement uses TRBV3-1 and TRBJ2-7, with 8 bases identical to TRBD1. The sequencing input was blood. The CDR3 bases are TGTGCCAGCAGCCAAGTGGGGACAGGCCCGTCGAGCGAGCAGTACTTC. It translates to CASSQVGTGPSSEQYF.